This TCR beta chain derives from a study of metastatic and nonmetastatic thyroid tumors. Study-level information: Malignant thyroid and benign thyroid patients provided blood and tumor or nodule tissue whose repertoires were compared.

No patient had received any treatment before thyroid surgery. Authors' data handling: To classify distant metastasis in papillary thyroid cancer, a model was built from CDR3 differences across clinicopathological groups. From the PCR reads, TCRdb re-called clones with MiXCR. TCRdb's processing, not the authors', yielded these V and J calls. The sample holds tens of thousands of clones; roughly a fifth are singletons and the top ten take 22%. Concerning this clone itself: Its target is unknown.

Trimming cost V 0 bases and J 4 bases, with 14 bases left between them. This CDR3 is built from 16 residues. Germline lookup yields CDR1 SGHDT and CDR2 YYEEEE. Study-level results: For both blood and tumor, malignant thyroid tumors reportedly showed significantly higher TCR beta diversity than benign nodules did.

This sequence was found in a female donor with papillary thyroid cancer or a benign thyroid nodule (not recorded which). Some clones in this sample may be carry-over from other donors' samples. This chain connects TRBV5-6 to TRBJ2-1, with D maybe TRBD2 (7 bases). Sequences were obtained from blood. This chain's CDR3 is CASSLDRGATYNEQFF. CDR3 nucleotides: TGTGCCAGCAGCTTGGATCGGGGGGCGACGTACAATGAGCAGTTCTTC.